This TCR beta chain comes out of a study of tissue T cells after allogeneic stem cell transplantation. Overall study findings and caveats: Sampling depth was limited, and the cohort was small and clinically varied. Blood and spleen captured only part of the tissue TCR repertoire.

Time point here: mouse harvest day 14 after allogeneic transplant. Each mouse received 10^7 T-cell-depleted marrow cells plus 10^6 splenic CD5+ T cells by tail vein. Sample share makes this clone medium-sized (0.01 to 0.1%). Its antigen is unidentified. The genes and germline here are from mouse. The missing CDR3 end, 1 residue past where the read stops, is filled in from the germline J gene. Profiling relied on immunoSEQ multiplex PCR, and the TCRdb table lists in-frame clones only, not all of them. The data hold thousands of clones, with approximately 33% observed a single time. The CDR3 contains 15 residues. V gave up 6 bases and J gave up 3 bases; unmatched junction bases: 5. Looked up from germline, CDR1 is FNHDT and CDR2 is SITEND (reference sequence).

The chain couples TRBV19 to TRBJ1-3; 11 positions agree with TRBD1. Sequenced input: skin. The TCR was taken from a female BALB/c mouse given C57BL/6 T cells with graft-versus-host disease after an allogeneic hematopoietic cell transplant. The CDR3 loop is CASTPDRGLGNTLYF. The part of the CDR3 DNA that was read is TGTGCCAGCACACCGGACAGGGGGCTTGGAAATACGCTCTAT.